The 2 T cell receptor beta chains below all came from one sample that was sequenced in a study of spatial heterogeneity in lung cancer. TCRdb re-called the 5' RACE reads with MiXCR, one entry per CDR3 protein. Among around 110,000 distinct CDR3 sequences listed, 12% were seen once. Time point in this sample: blood at routine non-recurrence follow-up after resection. Sequencing of whole RNA from tumor, nontumor lung or frozen PBMC involved no sorting. Sequencing was performed on PBMCs, taken at follow-up. The receptors shown here come from a male donor with early-stage non-small cell lung cancer.

In its sample, this clonotype is medium-sized (0.01 to 0.1%). This rearrangement joins TRBV4-1 to TRBJ2-3, with TRBD2 identical over 9 bases. CDR1 and CDR2 (germline): MGHRA, YSYEKL. V shed 1 base and J 6 bases; nucleotides not matched to a gene: 2. This CDR3 region has 14 residues. The CDR3: CASSQGTSEDTQYF. The DNA for the CDR3 is TGCGCCAGCAGCCAAGGGACTAGCGAGGATACGCAGTATTTT.

The chain employs TRBV6-2 or TRBV6-3 and TRBJ2-7; unclear D gene. Germline V lookup: CDR1 MNHEY, CDR2 SVGEGT. CDR3 length equals 15 residues. The germline V and J ends were trimmed by 6 bases and 3 bases, with 18 bases remaining between them. The CDR3 bases are TGTGCCAGCAGCTTGGTTCCAATCGTTGGCTACGAGCAGTACTTC. This encodes CASSLVPIVGYEQYF.